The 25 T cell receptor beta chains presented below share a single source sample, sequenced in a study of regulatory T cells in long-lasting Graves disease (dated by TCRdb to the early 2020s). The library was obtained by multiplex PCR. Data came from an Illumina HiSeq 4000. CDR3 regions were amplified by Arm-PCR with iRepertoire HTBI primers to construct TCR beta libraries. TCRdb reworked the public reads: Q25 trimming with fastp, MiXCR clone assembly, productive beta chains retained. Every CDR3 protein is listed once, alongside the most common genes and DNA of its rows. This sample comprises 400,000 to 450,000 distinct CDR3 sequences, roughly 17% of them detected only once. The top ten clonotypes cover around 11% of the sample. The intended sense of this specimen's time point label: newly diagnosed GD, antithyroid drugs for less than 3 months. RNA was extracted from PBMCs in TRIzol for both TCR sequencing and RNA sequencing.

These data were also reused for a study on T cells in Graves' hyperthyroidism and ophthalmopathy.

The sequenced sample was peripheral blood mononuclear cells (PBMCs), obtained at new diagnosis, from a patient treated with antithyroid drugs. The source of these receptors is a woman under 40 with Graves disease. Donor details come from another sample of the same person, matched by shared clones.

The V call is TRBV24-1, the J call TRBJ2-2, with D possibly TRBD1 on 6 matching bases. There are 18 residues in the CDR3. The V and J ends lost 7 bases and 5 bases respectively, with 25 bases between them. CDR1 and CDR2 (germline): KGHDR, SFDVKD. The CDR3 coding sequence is TGTGCCACCAGCTCCTTAACAGGGACCCAAGCCCGAACCGGGGAGCTGTTTTTT. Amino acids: CATSSLTGTQARTGELFF.

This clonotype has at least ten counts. The CDR3 bases are TGTGCCAGCTGGGGGGGTTTGAACTATGGCTACACCTTC. Its translation: CASWGGLNYGYTF. This rearrangement joins TRBV28 to TRBJ1-2; possible D gene TRBD1, 5 bases. The germline CDR1 and CDR2 sequences are MDHEN and SYDVKM. This CDR3 spans 13 amino acids. Trimming left V 8 bases short and J 2 bases short, with 12 bases between.

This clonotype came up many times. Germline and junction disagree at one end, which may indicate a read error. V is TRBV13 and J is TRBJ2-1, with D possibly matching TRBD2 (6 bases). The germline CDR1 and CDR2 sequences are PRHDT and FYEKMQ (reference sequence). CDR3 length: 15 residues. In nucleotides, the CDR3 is TGTGCCAGCAGCCTAGGCACGGGAGAGGGATTTGAGCAGTTCTTC. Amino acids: CASSLGTGEGFEQFF.

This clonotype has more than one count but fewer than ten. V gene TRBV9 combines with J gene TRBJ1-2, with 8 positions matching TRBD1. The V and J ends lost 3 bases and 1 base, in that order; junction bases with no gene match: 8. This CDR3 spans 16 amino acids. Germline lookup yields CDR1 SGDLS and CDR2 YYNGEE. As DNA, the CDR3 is TGTGCCAGCAGCGGGACAGGGAACCTTCTTAACTATGGCTACACCTTC. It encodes CASSGTGNLLNYGYTF. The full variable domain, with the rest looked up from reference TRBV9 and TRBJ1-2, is DSGVTQTPKHLITATGQRVTLRCSPRSGDLSVYWYQQSLDQGLQFLIQYYNGEERAKGNILERFSAQQFPDLHSELNLSSLELGDSALYFCASSGTGNLLNYGYTFGSGTRLTVV.

CDR3 coding DNA: TGTGCCAGCAGACCTTACCGGGGGGATATGGACGGGGAGCTGTTTTTT. It codes for CASRPYRGDMDGELFF. The chain carries TRBV7-2 and TRBJ2-2; 7 bases map to TRBD2. Looked up from germline, CDR1 is SGHTA and CDR2 is FQGNSA. J gave up 7 bases and V 6 bases, and 14 bases lay outside the gene matches. The CDR3 has 16 residues.

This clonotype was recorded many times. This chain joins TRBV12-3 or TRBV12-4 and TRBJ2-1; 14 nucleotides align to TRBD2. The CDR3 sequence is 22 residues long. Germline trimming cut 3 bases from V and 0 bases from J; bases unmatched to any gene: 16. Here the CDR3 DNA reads TGTGCCAGCAGTTTGGTTCATTCCGCGGGACTAGCGGGAGTAAGCTCCTACAATGAGCAGTTCTTC. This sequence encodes CASSLVHSAGLAGVSSYNEQFF.

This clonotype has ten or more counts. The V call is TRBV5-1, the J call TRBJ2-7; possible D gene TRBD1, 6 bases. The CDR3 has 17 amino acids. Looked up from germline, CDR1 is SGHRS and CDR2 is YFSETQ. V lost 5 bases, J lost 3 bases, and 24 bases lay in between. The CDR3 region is CASSFGTLRGPSYEQYF. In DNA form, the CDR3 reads TGCGCCAGCAGTTTCGGCACACTCAGGGGTCCTAGCTACGAGCAGTACTTC.

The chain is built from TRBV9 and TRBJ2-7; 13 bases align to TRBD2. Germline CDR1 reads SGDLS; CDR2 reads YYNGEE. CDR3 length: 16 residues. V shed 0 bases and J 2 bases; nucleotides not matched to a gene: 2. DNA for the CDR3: TGTGCCAGCAGCGTAGAGGGACTAGCGGGACCCTACGAGCAGTACTTC. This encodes CASSVEGLAGPYEQYF.

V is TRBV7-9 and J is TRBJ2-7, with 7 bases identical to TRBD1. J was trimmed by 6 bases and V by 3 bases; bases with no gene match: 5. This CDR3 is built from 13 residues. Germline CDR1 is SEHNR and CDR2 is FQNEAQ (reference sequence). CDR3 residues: CASSFGTVFEQYF. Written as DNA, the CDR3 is TGTGCCAGCAGCTTCGGGACAGTTTTCGAGCAGTACTTC.

This CDR3 reads CAISEFSDLQAFF. CDR3 nucleotides: TGTGCCATCAGTGAGTTCTCGGATCTACAAGCTTTCTTT. This chain connects TRBV10-3 to TRBJ1-1; D gene uncertain. The CDR3 consists of 13 residues. Germline CDR1 and CDR2: ENHRY and SYGVKD. Trimming left V 1 base short and J 9 bases short, with 12 bases between.

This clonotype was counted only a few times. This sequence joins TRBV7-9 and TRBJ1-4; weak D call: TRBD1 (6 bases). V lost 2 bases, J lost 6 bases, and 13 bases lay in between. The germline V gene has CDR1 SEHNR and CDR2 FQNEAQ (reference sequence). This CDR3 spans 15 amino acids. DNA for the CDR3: TGTGCCAGCAGCTTATGGCAGGGGTTGGATGAAAAACTGTTTTTT. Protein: CASSLWQGLDEKLFF.

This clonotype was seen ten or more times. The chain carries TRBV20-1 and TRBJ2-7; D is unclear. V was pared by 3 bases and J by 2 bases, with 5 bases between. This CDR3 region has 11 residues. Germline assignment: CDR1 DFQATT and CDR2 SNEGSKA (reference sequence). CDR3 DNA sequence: TGCAGTGCTAGTGAGACCTACGAGCAGTACTTC. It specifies CSASETYEQYF.

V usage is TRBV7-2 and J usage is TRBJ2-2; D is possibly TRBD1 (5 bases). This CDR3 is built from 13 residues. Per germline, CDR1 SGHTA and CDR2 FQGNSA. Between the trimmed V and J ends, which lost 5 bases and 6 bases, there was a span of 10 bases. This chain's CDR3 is CASSTRVAGELFF. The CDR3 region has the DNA TGTGCCAGCAGCACCAGGGTAGCCGGGGAGCTGTTTTTT. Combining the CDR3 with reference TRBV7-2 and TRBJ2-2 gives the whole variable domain GAGVSQSPSNKVTEKGKDVELRCDPISGHTALYWYRQSLGQGLEFLIYFQGNSAPDKSGLPSDRFSAERTGGSVSTLTIQRTQQEDSAVYLCASSTRVAGELFFGEGSRLTVL.

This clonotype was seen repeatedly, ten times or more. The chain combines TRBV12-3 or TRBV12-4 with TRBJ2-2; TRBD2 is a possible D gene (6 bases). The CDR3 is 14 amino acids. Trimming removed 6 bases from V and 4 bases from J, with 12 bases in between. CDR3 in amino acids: CASREGAVTGELFF. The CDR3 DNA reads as TGTGCCAGCAGGGAGGGAGCGGTCACCGGGGAGCTGTTTTTT.

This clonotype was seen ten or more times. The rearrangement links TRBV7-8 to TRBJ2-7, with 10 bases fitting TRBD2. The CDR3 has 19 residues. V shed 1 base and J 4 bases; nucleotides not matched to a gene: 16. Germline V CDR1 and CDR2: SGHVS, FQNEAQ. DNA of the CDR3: TGTGCCAGCAGCTTAGACTGGGGGGGTCTTAGCGGGAGGAGTTACGAGCAGTACTTC. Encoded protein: CASSLDWGGLSGRSYEQYF.

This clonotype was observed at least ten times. CDR3 sequence: CSASQTRDNEQFF. In DNA, the CDR3 is TGCAGTGCTAGCCAAACCCGCGACAATGAGCAGTTCTTC. This chain joins TRBV20-1 and TRBJ2-1; D is ambiguous. The CDR3 extends over 13 amino acids. With 3 bases removed from V and 5 bases from J, the gap between germline ends came to 11 bases. Germline lookup yields CDR1 DFQATT and CDR2 SNEGSKA (reference sequence).

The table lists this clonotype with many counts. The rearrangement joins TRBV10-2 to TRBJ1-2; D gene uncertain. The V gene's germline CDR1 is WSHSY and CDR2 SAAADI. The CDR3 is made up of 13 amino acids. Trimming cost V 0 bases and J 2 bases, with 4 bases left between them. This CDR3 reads CASSESNNYGYTF. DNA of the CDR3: TGCGCCAGCAGTGAGTCGAACAACTATGGCTACACCTTC.

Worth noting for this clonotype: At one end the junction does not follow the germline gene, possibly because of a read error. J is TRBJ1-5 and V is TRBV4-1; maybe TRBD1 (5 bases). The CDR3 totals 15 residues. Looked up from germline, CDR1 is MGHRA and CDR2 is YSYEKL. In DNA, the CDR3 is TGCGCCAGCAGCCTGAGCGGGGCTAGCAATCAGCCCCGGCATTTT. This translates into CASSLSGASNQPRHF.

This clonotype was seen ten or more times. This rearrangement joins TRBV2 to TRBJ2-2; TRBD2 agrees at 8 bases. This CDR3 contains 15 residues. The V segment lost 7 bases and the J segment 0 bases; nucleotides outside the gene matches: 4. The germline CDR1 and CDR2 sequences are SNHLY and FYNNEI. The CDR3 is CASKLSGTNTGELFF. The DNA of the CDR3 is TGTGCCAGCAAACTTAGCGGGACGAACACCGGGGAGCTGTTTTTT.

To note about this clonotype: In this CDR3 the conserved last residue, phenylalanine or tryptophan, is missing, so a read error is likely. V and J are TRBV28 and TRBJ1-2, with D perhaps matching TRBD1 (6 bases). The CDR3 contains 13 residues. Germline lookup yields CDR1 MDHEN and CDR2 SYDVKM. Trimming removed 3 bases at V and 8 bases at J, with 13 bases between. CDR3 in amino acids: CASSLEGGIGYTL. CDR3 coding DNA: TGTGCCAGCAGTTTGGAGGGGGGGATAGGCTACACCCTC.

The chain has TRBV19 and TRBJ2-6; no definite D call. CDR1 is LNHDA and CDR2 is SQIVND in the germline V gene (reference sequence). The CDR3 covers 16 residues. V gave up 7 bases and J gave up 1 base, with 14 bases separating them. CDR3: CASTGGAESGANVLTF. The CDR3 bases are TGTGCCAGTACGGGCGGAGCTGAGTCTGGGGCCAACGTCCTGACTTTC. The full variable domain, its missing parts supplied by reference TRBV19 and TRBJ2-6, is DGGITQSPKYLFRKEGQNVTLSCEQNLNHDAMYWYRQDPGQGLRLIYYSQIVNDFQKGDIAEGYSVSREKKESFPLTVTSAQKNPTAFYLCASTGGAESGANVLTFGAGSRLTVL.

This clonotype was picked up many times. The CDR3 is CASSPGAGDSGANVLTF. The DNA for the CDR3 is TGTGCCAGCTCACCGGGAGCGGGAGACTCTGGGGCCAACGTCCTGACTTTC. The chain uses TRBV18 and TRBJ2-6, with TRBD2 identical over 8 bases. V lost 3 bases to trimming and J lost 0 bases; unmatched junction nucleotides: 4. CDR3 length: 17 residues. Germline CDR1 and CDR2: KGHSH and LQKENI.

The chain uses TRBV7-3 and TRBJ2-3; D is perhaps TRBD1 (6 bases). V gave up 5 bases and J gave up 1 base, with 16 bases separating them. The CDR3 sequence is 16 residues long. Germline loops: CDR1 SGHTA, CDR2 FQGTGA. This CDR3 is CASSPTGPSGTDTQYF. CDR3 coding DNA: TGTGCCAGCAGCCCAACAGGGCCTTCAGGCACAGATACGCAGTATTTT. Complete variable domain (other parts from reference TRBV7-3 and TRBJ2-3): GAGVSQTPSNKVTEKGKYVELRCDPISGHTALYWYRQSLGQGPEFLIYFQGTGAADDSGLPNDRFFAVRPEGSVSTLKIQRTERGDSAVYLCASSPTGPSGTDTQYFGPGTRLTVL.

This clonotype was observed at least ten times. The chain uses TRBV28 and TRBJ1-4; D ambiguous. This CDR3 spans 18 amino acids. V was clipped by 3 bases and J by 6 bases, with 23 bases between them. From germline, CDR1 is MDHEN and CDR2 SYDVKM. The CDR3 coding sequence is TGTGCCAGCAGTTTCAAACTACCCTCAGTGGTCGTGGATGAAAAACTGTTTTTT. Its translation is CASSFKLPSVVVDEKLFF. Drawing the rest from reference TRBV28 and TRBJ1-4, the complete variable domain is DVKVTQSSRYLVKRTGEKVFLECVQDMDHENMFWYRQDPGLGLRLIYFSYDVKMKEKGDIPEGYSVSREKKERFSLILESASTNQTSMYLCASSFKLPSVVVDEKLFFGSGTQLSVL.

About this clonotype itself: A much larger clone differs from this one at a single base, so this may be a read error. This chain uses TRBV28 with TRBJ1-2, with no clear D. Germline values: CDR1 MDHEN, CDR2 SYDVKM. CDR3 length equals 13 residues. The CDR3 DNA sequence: TGTGCCGGCAGTTTGGGCGAGCGCTTGGGCTACACCTTC. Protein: CAGSLGERLGYTF.